These 32 T cell receptor beta chains were all obtained from the same sample, sequenced in a study of blood T cell repertoires in COVID-19. Profiled with immunoSEQ multiplex PCR; TCRdb holds only in-frame clones, not every one. The data show 150,000 to 200,000 clones, approximately 80% seen once. Sequencing was performed on peripheral blood. These receptor sequences come from a woman of 80 years or more with active or convalescent COVID-19.

The chain joins TRBV6-5 to TRBJ1-1; D perhaps matches TRBD1 (5 bases). From germline, CDR1 is MNHEY and CDR2 SVGAGI. The CDR3 is 15 amino acids. V was trimmed by 5 bases and J by 0 bases, leaving 13 bases between them. The CDR3 nucleotides are TGTGCCAGCAGTCGTACCGGGACTCTGAACACTGAAGCTTTCTTT. This gives the protein CASSRTGTLNTEAFF.

V gene TRBV10-2 combines with J gene TRBJ2-1, with 10 positions matching TRBD2. Germline V gene sequence: CDR1 WSHSY, CDR2 SAAADI. There are 15 residues in the CDR3. With 8 bases clipped from V and 3 bases from J, the junction kept 7 bases outside the gene matches. This CDR3 is CASGQLAGVYNEQFF. The CDR3 nucleotides read TGCGCCAGCGGACAGCTAGCGGGGGTCTACAATGAGCAGTTCTTC.

The chain couples TRBV19 to TRBJ1-4; 7 bases fit TRBD1. V trimming: 5 bases; J trimming: 3 bases; junction bases outside the gene matches: 3. Germline V gene sequence: CDR1 LNHDA, CDR2 SQIVND (reference sequence). The CDR3 is made up of 14 amino acids. Written as DNA, the CDR3 is TGTGCCAGTAGTTCCGGGACAGCTAATGAAAAACTGTTTTTT. This gives the protein CASSSGTANEKLFF. The variable domain in full, with the rest retrieved from reference TRBV19 and TRBJ1-4, is DGGITQSPKYLFRKEGQNVTLSCEQNLNHDAMYWYRQDPGQGLRLIYYSQIVNDFQKGDIAEGYSVSREKKESFPLTVTSAQKNPTAFYLCASSSGTANEKLFFGSGTQLSVL.

With regard to this clone: Other DNA sequences of this sample code for an identical CDR3. This rearrangement joins TRBV3-1 (or the pseudogene TRBV3-2) to TRBJ1-4, with D perhaps TRBD1 (6 bases). V was cut by 1 base and J by 8 bases, with 14 bases left in between. The CDR3 is 15 residues long. Germline V lookup: CDR1 LGHDT, CDR2 YNNKEL (reference sequence). CDR3 DNA sequence: TGTGCCAGCAGCCAAGGCACAGGGTTGCGAGAAAAACTGTTTTTT. Translated, it gives CASSQGTGLREKLFF.

This clone appeared a few times. The V call is TRBV5-1, the J call TRBJ2-3, with D unclear. CDR3 length: 13 residues. In germline, CDR1 is SGHRS, CDR2 YFSETQ. Trimming left V 6 bases short and J 2 bases short, with 10 bases between. CDR3: CASMPRNTDTQYF. The CDR3 coding sequence is TGCGCCAGCATGCCGAGAAACACAGATACGCAGTATTTT.

The rearrangement uses TRBV19 and TRBJ1-2, with a possible D match to TRBD1 (5 bases). Per germline, CDR1 LNHDA and CDR2 SQIVND (reference sequence). The CDR3 runs to 15 residues. The germline V and J ends were trimmed by 1 base and 2 bases, with 11 bases remaining between them. The CDR3 loop is CASSIAAGKNYGYTF. In DNA form, the CDR3 reads TGTGCCAGTAGTATAGCGGCAGGGAAAAACTATGGCTACACCTTC. The whole variable domain, filled in from reference TRBV19 and TRBJ1-2, reads DGGITQSPKYLFRKEGQNVTLSCEQNLNHDAMYWYRQDPGQGLRLIYYSQIVNDFQKGDIAEGYSVSREKKESFPLTVTSAQKNPTAFYLCASSIAAGKNYGYTFGSGTRLTVV.

The rearrangement links TRBV2 to TRBJ1-1; 7 bases agree with TRBD1. CDR1 and CDR2 from the germline V gene are SNHLY and FYNNEI. CDR3 length: 15 amino acids. V dropped 6 bases and J dropped 4; count of bases not matched to a gene: 11. The CDR3 coding sequence is TGTGCCAGCAGACAACAAACTACAGGGGTCACTGAAGCTTTCTTT. It yields the protein CASRQQTTGVTEAFF.

The V gene is TRBV19, the J gene TRBJ1-2, with a possible D match to TRBD1 (5 bases). CDR1 and CDR2 (germline): LNHDA, SQIVND (reference sequence). This CDR3 contains 14 residues. The V and J ends lost 3 bases and 4 bases respectively, with 12 bases between them. The CDR3: CASSIGGLSYGYTF. CDR3 sequence (DNA): TGTGCCAGTAGTATCGGGGGGTTGAGCTATGGCTACACCTTC.

A remark on this clone: Compared with germline, one end of the junction differs, possibly owing to a read error. V usage is TRBV3-1 (or the pseudogene TRBV3-2) and J usage is TRBJ2-1; possible D gene TRBD2, 5 bases. Per germline, CDR1 LGHDT and CDR2 YNNKEL (reference sequence). The CDR3 length is 13 residues. This chain's CDR3 is CASSQEPARRSFF. CDR3 nucleotide sequence: TGTGCCAGCAGTCAAGAGCCGGCCAGGAGGTCGTTCTTC.

The rearrangement joins TRBV19 to TRBJ1-5; 8 bases are shared with TRBD1. The CDR3 spans 15 residues. The junction had 8 bases not matched to a gene; V was cut back by 6 bases and J by 4 bases. Germline V gives CDR1 LNHDA, CDR2 SQIVND (reference sequence). The CDR3 DNA reads TGTGCCAGTAGAGGGATGGACAGGGCTAATCAGCCCCAGCATTTT. Translation gives CASRGMDRANQPQHF.

This chain links TRBV7-6 with TRBJ2-5, with 9 bases lining up with TRBD1. J gave up 3 bases and V 5 bases, and 4 bases lay outside the gene matches. CDR1 is SGHVS and CDR2 is FNYEAQ in the germline V gene. The CDR3 is 14 residues long. Here the CDR3 reads CASSRGTGKETQYF. CDR3 nucleotide sequence: TGTGCCAGCAGCCGTGGGACAGGGAAAGAGACCCAGTACTTC.

J is TRBJ2-1 and V is TRBV7-9; D may be TRBD1 (5 bases). Germline V CDR1 and CDR2: SEHNR, FQNEAQ (reference sequence). V was pared by 5 bases and J by 5 bases, with 13 bases between. The CDR3 is made up of 14 amino acids. CDR3 in amino acids: CASSNTDTHNEQFF. In nucleotides, the CDR3 is TGTGCCAGCAGCAACACGGACACTCACAATGAGCAGTTCTTC.

This clone is a singleton in its sample. The V gene is TRBV7-9, the J gene TRBJ1-4, with no clear D. Germline loops: CDR1 SEHNR, CDR2 FQNEAQ (reference sequence). The V gene lost 1 base and the J gene lost 4 bases, with 7 bases spanning the gap. The CDR3 has 14 residues. CDR3 bases: TGTGCCAGCAGCTTAGTGTCCCTTAATGAAAAACTGTTTTTT. Translation gives CASSLVSLNEKLFF.

The rearrangement joins TRBV7-2 to TRBJ2-7, with 7 bases aligning to TRBD1. The ends lost 5 bases at V and 3 bases at J; junction bases unmatched: 10. Germline loops: CDR1 SGHTA, CDR2 FQGNSA. This CDR3 has 15 amino acids. This CDR3 reads CASSPMQGVGYEQYF. CDR3 nucleotide sequence: TGTGCCAGCAGCCCGATGCAGGGGGTGGGCTACGAGCAGTACTTC.

The chain couples TRBV7-2 to TRBJ2-5; D possibly corresponds to TRBD1 (5 bases). V dropped 2 bases and J dropped 1 base, with 8 bases sitting between them. CDR3 length: 14 amino acids. The germline CDR1 and CDR2 sequences are SGHTA and FQGNSA. The CDR3 DNA follows: TGTGCCAGCAGCTTATTGGGGCCCCAAGAGACCCAGTACTTC. Protein product: CASSLLGPQETQYF.

The chain employs TRBV7-2 and TRBJ2-1, with 8 nucleotides matching TRBD2. CDR3 length: 16 residues. Germline CDR1 SGHTA, CDR2 FQGNSA. Trimming took 2 bases from V and 5 from J; bases not matched to a gene: 8. The DNA of the CDR3 is TGTGCCAGCAGCTTAAATTCCCGGGGGGGGAACAATGAGCAGTTCTTC. It translates to CASSLNSRGGNNEQFF.

This clone is a singleton in its sample. J is TRBJ2-2 and V is TRBV5-1; TRBD1 matches 7 bases. V lost 4 bases, J lost 2 bases, and 5 bases stayed unmatched. CDR1 and CDR2 (germline): SGHRS, YFSETQ. This CDR3 spans 15 amino acids. In nucleotides, the CDR3 is TGCGCCAGCAGCCGGGGACAGATCAACACCGGGGAGCTGTTTTTT. This translates into CASSRGQINTGELFF.

This rearrangement joins TRBV6-5 to TRBJ1-5; 7 bases line up with TRBD1. V was clipped by 4 bases and J by 2 bases; unmatched bases: 5. There are 15 residues in the CDR3. Germline V gene data show CDR1 as MNHEY and CDR2 as SVGAGI. CDR3 amino acids: CASSSTGDGNQPQHF. CDR3 DNA: TGTGCCAGCAGTTCAACAGGGGATGGCAATCAGCCCCAGCATTTT.

The chain couples TRBV5-4 to TRBJ1-2, with 11 positions matching TRBD1. V shed 3 bases and J 4 bases; nucleotides not matched to a gene: 5. Germline V gives CDR1 SGHNT, CDR2 YYREEE (reference sequence). This CDR3 is 15 amino acids long. The CDR3 protein is CASSWTGGKGYGYTF. CDR3 in DNA: TGTGCCAGCAGCTGGACAGGGGGCAAGGGCTATGGCTACACCTTC.

This chain uses TRBV19 with TRBJ2-3, with D tentatively TRBD1 (6 bases). Deletions cut 9 bases from V and 6 bases from J, with 25 bases between. The germline V gene encodes CDR1 LNHDA and CDR2 SQIVND (reference sequence). The CDR3 covers 16 residues. The DNA of the CDR3 is TGTGCCAGCAAATTATCCGGGACAATTGTGTCTGATACGCAGTATTTT. Translation gives CASKLSGTIVSDTQYF.

The gene calls are TRBV10-2 and TRBJ1-5, with D tentatively TRBD1 (6 bases). Trimming took off 3 bases at V and 1 base at J, with 16 bases between the two ends. CDR3 length equals 17 residues. CDR1 WSHSY and CDR2 SAAADI come from the germline V gene. The CDR3 DNA is TGCGCCAGCAGTGAAAGGAACAGGGCGGTAAGCAATCAGCCCCAGCATTTT. It yields the protein CASSERNRAVSNQPQHF.

V gene TRBV12-3 or TRBV12-4 combines with J gene TRBJ1-1; D unclear. The CDR3 runs 12 residues. V lost 0 bases to trimming and J lost 8 bases, with 7 bases between them. The CDR3 coding sequence is TGTGCCAGCAGTTTAGCCCGACAAGAAGCTTTCTTT. Translated: CASSLARQEAFF.

V usage is TRBV19 and J usage is TRBJ2-5; TRBD1 matches 7 bases. The V and J ends lost 5 bases and 2 bases, in that order; junction bases with no gene match: 5. Germline CDR1 reads LNHDA; CDR2 reads SQIVND (reference sequence). There are 14 residues in the CDR3. CDR3 region: CASSRPGQQETQYF. As DNA, the CDR3 is TGTGCCAGTAGTCGCCCGGGACAGCAAGAGACCCAGTACTTC. The whole variable domain, remainder taken from reference TRBV19 and TRBJ2-5, is DGGITQSPKYLFRKEGQNVTLSCEQNLNHDAMYWYRQDPGQGLRLIYYSQIVNDFQKGDIAEGYSVSREKKESFPLTVTSAQKNPTAFYLCASSRPGQQETQYFGPGTRLLVL.

V gene TRBV7-3 combines with J gene TRBJ1-1; D might be TRBD1 (5 bases). V lost 2 bases to trimming and J lost 0 bases, with 10 bases between them. The CDR3 loop spans 15 amino acids. Per the germline V gene, CDR1 is SGHTA and CDR2 is FQGTGA. This chain's CDR3 is CASSLAGRMNTEAFF. The DNA of the CDR3 is TGTGCCAGCAGCTTAGCAGGGAGGATGAACACTGAAGCTTTCTTT.

Comments on this clone: Other nucleotide sequences from this sample produce the same CDR3. The J gene is TRBJ2-7, the V gene TRBV18; D is ambiguous. The germline V gene has CDR1 KGHSH and CDR2 LQKENI. V was trimmed by 3 bases and J by 1 base, leaving 4 bases between them. This CDR3 has 12 amino acids. CDR3 in DNA: TGTGCCAGCTCACCCTCTTCCTACGAGCAGTACTTC. Protein product: CASSPSSYEQYF.

The chain employs TRBV19 and TRBJ1-5, with 11 bases that match TRBD1. Germline CDR1 and CDR2: LNHDA and SQIVND (reference sequence). This CDR3 has 19 residues. V lost 4 bases, J lost 0 bases, and 11 bases stayed unmatched. The CDR3 coding sequence is TGTGCCAGTAGTACTACGGCCGGACAGGGGGCATCTAGCAATCAGCCCCAGCATTTT. Its translation: CASSTTAGQGASSNQPQHF.

V and J are TRBV5-4 and TRBJ2-2; TRBD1 is a possible D gene (5 bases). The CDR3 runs to 14 residues. Trimming took 4 bases from V and 2 from J, leaving 9 bases between them. Looked up from germline, CDR1 is SGHNT and CDR2 is YYREEE (reference sequence). The chain's CDR3 is CASSRGQNTGELFF. DNA for the CDR3: TGTGCCAGCAGCCGCGGACAAAACACCGGGGAGCTGTTTTTT.

The CDR3 is CASSSFRTPNSYGYTF. CDR3 in DNA: TGTGCCAGCAGTTCGTTCCGGACACCAAACTCCTATGGCTACACCTTC. This chain connects TRBV7-9 to TRBJ1-2; possible D gene TRBD1, 5 bases. The germline V gene encodes CDR1 SEHNR and CDR2 FQNEAQ (reference sequence). The CDR3 spans 16 residues. The V end lost 6 bases, the J end lost 4 bases, and 21 bases lay between the germline ends.

This chain uses TRBV5-8 with TRBJ2-5; 11 bases agree with TRBD1. Trimming cost V 0 bases and J 6 bases; bases outside gene matches: 10. This CDR3 region has 17 residues. In germline, CDR1 is SGHTS, CDR2 YDEGEE. The CDR3: CASSLGTGGMIEKTQYF. The CDR3 nucleotides are TGTGCCAGCAGCTTGGGGACAGGGGGCATGATCGAGAAGACCCAGTACTTC.

This clone appeared once. The chain is built from TRBV7-8 and TRBJ2-1; 8 bases are shared with TRBD2. J gave up 0 bases and V 5 bases, and 9 bases lay outside the gene matches. The CDR3 runs to 17 residues. Germline-derived CDR1 and CDR2 are SGHVS and FQNEAQ. As DNA, the CDR3 is TGTGCCAGCAGCCCCCCGGGAGGGACCAGCTCCTACAATGAGCAGTTCTTC. Translating it yields CASSPPGGTSSYNEQFF.

This clone was picked up a small number of times. The V gene is TRBV7-2, the J gene TRBJ1-6; possibly TRBD1 for D (5 bases). The CDR3 length is 16 residues. The germline V gene encodes CDR1 SGHTA and CDR2 FQGNSA. V lost 1 base, J lost 9 bases, and 16 bases lay in between. The CDR3: CASSLERGVLSSPLHF. CDR3 nucleotides: TGTGCCAGCAGCTTAGAGCGGGGGGTGCTTAGTTCACCCCTCCACTTT.

This clone appeared a single time. The rearrangement joins TRBV7-9 to TRBJ1-1, with unresolved D. This CDR3 contains 14 residues. Germline assignment: CDR1 SEHNR and CDR2 FQNEAQ (reference sequence). The V and J ends lost 0 bases and 1 base respectively, with 6 bases between them. The CDR3 nucleotides are TGTGCCAGCAGCTTAGCGAACAGGAACACTGAAGCTTTCTTT. Protein: CASSLANRNTEAFF.